The rows below give T cell receptor beta chains drawn from one sample of a study of patients and donors after allogeneic stem cell transplantation. TCRdb re-called the RT-PCR reads with MiXCR, one entry per CDR3 protein. The table records about a million distinct CDR3 sequences, approximately 18% of them present only once. The sample consisted of blood, either unsorted or a sorted T cell fraction (not recorded which). These TCRs come from a human donor who was either an allogeneic HSCT recipient or a stem cell or donor lymphocyte infusion donor (not recorded which). It is not recorded whose cells these are; they may come from a transplant donor. The CDR3 runs from the conserved cysteine through the conserved F or W. Each record gives: V gene, D gene, clone size, J gene, CDR3 DNA, CDR3 protein. D genes are given only for firm matches. The size entry is marked missing in some rows and otherwise reads once, few, many or a size class.

V: TRBV10-3; D: TRBD1; size: -; J: TRBJ2-7; DNA: TGTGCCATCAGTGAGTCGTACAGGGGGAGCGTCTACGAGCAGTACTTC; CDR3: CAISESYRGSVYEQYF
V: TRBV5-1; D: -; size: few; J: TRBJ2-2; DNA: TGCGCCAGCAGCTTGGCCTCGAGGAACACCGGGGAGCTGTTTTTT; CDR3: CASSLASRNTGELFF
V: TRBV24-1; D: TRBD2; size: -; J: TRBJ2-3; DNA: TGTGCCACCAGTGTGCCTAGCGGAGGAGGTACGCAGTATTTT; CDR3: CATSVPSGGGTQYF
V: TRBV9; D: TRBD2; size: -; J: TRBJ2-3; DNA: TGTGCCAGCAGCCCCTGGACTAGCGGGGATACGCAGTATTTT; CDR3: CASSPWTSGDTQYF
V: TRBV5-1; D: -; size: -; J: TRBJ2-5; DNA: TGCGCCAGCAGCGTACCAGTAACCTGGGAAGAGACCCAGTACTTC; CDR3: CASSVPVTWEETQYF
V: TRBV5-6; D: -; size: -; J: TRBJ2-7; DNA: TGTGCCAGCAGCTTAGGCGGGGCGAGGGAGCAGTACTTC; CDR3: CASSLGGAREQYF
V: TRBV15; D: -; size: -; J: TRBJ2-3; DNA: TGTGCCACCAGCACCCCAACTAGATACACAGATACGCAGTATTTT; CDR3: CATSTPTRYTDTQYF
V: TRBV4-3; D: TRBD1; size: -; J: TRBJ2-2; DNA: TGCGCCAGCAGCCAAGAATGGGTAGGACAGGGGATATCCGGGGAGCTGTTTTTT; CDR3: CASSQEWVGQGISGELFF
V: TRBV30; D: -; size: -; J: TRBJ2-3; DNA: TGTGCCTGGATTGAACAGTCAACGCAGTATTTT; CDR3: CAWIEQSTQYF
V: TRBV20-1; D: -; size: -; J: TRBJ2-5; DNA: TGCAGTGCTAGAGAGGGGGCCTCCCTCCAAGAGACCCAGTACTTC; CDR3: CSAREGASLQETQYF
V: TRBV20-1; D: -; size: -; J: TRBJ1-5; DNA: TGCAGTGCTATTTCTGGAAATCAGCCCCAGCATTTT; CDR3: CSAISGNQPQHF
V: TRBV9; D: -; size: -; J: TRBJ2-1; DNA: TGTGCCAGCAGCGTACAGACTACAAACAATGAGCAGTTCTTC; CDR3: CASSVQTTNNEQFF
V: TRBV30; D: -; size: few; J: TRBJ1-5; DNA: TGTGCCTGGGGTCTCGGGGCTAGCAATCAGCCCCAGCATTTT; CDR3: CAWGLGASNQPQHF
V: TRBV5-6; D: -; size: few; J: TRBJ2-1; DNA: TGTGCCAGCAGCTTGGAAGACTTCAACAATGAGCAGTTCTTC; CDR3: CASSLEDFNNEQFF
V: TRBV12-3/TRBV12-4; D: -; size: -; J: TRBJ1-5; DNA: TGTGCCAGCAGTTCCCTTGGTCCTGATCAGCCCCAGCATTTT; CDR3: CASSSLGPDQPQHF
V: TRBV20-1; D: -; size: -; J: TRBJ1-1; DNA: TGCAGTGCTAGACCCTCGGGGGCTACGAACACTGAAGCTTTCTTT; CDR3: CSARPSGATNTEAFF
V: TRBV20-1; D: -; size: few; J: TRBJ2-1; DNA: TGCAGTGCTCCATACAAGACTATGTTCGGCAAGGGTAATGAGCAGTTCTTC; CDR3: CSAPYKTMFGKGNEQFF
V: TRBV20-1; D: -; size: -; J: TRBJ2-5; DNA: TGCAGTGCGACGCTACCGACATGGGAGACCCAGTACTTC; CDR3: CSATLPTWETQYF
V: TRBV7-2; D: -; size: few; J: TRBJ2-1; DNA: TGTGCCAGCAGCGACGGGATGAGCTCCTACAATGAGCAGTTCTTC; CDR3: CASSDGMSSYNEQFF
V: TRBV24-1; D: -; size: -; J: TRBJ1-2; DNA: TGTGCCACCAGTGACGCTGCACCTAACTATGGCTACACCTTC; CDR3: CATSDAAPNYGYTF